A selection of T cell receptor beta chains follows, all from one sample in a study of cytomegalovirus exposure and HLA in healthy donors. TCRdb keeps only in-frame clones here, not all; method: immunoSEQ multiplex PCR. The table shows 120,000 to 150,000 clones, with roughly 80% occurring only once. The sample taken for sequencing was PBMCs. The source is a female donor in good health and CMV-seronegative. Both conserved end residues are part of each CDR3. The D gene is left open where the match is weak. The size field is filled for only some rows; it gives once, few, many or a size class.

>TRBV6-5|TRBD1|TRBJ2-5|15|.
CATQRDRGGSETQYF
TGTGCCACCCAGAGGGACAGGGGTGGATCAGAGACCCAGTACTTC
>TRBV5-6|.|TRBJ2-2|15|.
CASSSRLVGPGELFF
TGTGCCAGCAGTTCCCGACTAGTTGGTCCCGGGGAGCTGTTTTTT
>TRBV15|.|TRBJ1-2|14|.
CATSRDPSNYGYTF
TGTGCCACCAGCAGAGACCCCAGTAACTATGGCTACACCTTC
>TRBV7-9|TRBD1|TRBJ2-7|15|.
CASSPPLGGPYEQYF
TGTGCCAGCAGCCCTCCCCTAGGGGGCCCTTACGAGCAGTACTTC
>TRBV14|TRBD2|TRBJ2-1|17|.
CASSLITGGPVSNEQFF
TGTGCCAGCAGCCTCATAACGGGAGGGCCGGTTTCAAATGAGCAGTTCTTC
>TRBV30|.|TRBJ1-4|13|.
CAWRFDGEEKLFF
TGTGCCTGGAGATTTGACGGGGAGGAAAAACTGTTTTTT
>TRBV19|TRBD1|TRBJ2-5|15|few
CASSIPGQGGETQYF
TGTGCCAGTAGTATCCCCGGACAGGGGGGAGAGACCCAGTACTTC
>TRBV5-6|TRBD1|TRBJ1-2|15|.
CASTFWGQEHYGYTF
TGTGCCAGCACCTTTTGGGGACAGGAACACTATGGCTACACCTTC
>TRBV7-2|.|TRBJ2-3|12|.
CASSVSRDTQYF
TGTGCCAGCAGCGTATCTAGAGATACGCAGTATTTT
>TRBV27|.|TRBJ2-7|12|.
CASSPSSYEQYF
TGTGCCAGCAGTCCGTCTTCCTACGAGCAGTACTTC
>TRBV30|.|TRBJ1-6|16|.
CAWSRGGSSYNSPLHF
TGTGCCTGGAGTAGGGGGGGAAGCTCCTATAATTCACCCCTCCACTTT
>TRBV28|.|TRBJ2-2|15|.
CASTIGLANTGELFF
TGTGCCAGCACCATTGGACTGGCGAACACCGGGGAGCTGTTTTTT
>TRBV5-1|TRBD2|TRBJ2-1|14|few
CASSRGGSYNEQFF
TGCGCCAGCAGCCGAGGCGGGAGCTACAATGAGCAGTTCTTC
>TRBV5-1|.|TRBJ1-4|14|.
CASSRTATNEKLFF
TGCGCCAGCAGCAGGACAGCAACTAATGAAAAACTGTTTTTT
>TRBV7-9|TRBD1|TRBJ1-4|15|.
CASSPGQSFNEKLFF
TGTGCCAGCAGCCCGGGACAGTCTTTTAATGAAAAACTGTTTTTT
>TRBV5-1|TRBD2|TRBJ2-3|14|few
CASSEGLVQDTQYF
TGCGCCAGCAGCGAGGGACTAGTCCAGGATACGCAGTATTTT
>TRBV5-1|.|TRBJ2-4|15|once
CASNRTPLAKNIQYF
TGCGCCAGTAACCGCACACCCCTAGCCAAAAACATTCAGTACTTC
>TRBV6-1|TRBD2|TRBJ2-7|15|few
CASSTGLADSYEQYF
TGTGCCAGCAGTACAGGACTAGCGGACTCCTACGAGCAGTACTTC
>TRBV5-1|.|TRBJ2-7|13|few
CASSLESGYEQYF
TGCGCCAGCAGCTTGGAATCCGGTTACGAGCAGTACTTC
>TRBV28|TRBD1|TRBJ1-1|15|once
CASSGVDRAYGKAFF
TGTGCCAGCAGCGGTGTAGACAGGGCCTACGGTAAAGCTTTCTTT
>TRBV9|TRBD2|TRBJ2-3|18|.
CASSVDLIAGPYTDTQYF
TGTGCCAGCAGCGTAGACCTTATAGCGGGACCCTACACGGATACGCAGTATTTT
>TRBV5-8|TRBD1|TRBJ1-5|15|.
CASTSYGTANQPQHF
TGTGCCAGCACCTCTTATGGGACAGCTAATCAGCCCCAGCATTTT
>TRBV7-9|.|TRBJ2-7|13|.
CASAPDGGNEQYF
TGTGCCAGCGCCCCCGATGGGGGCAACGAGCAGTACTTC
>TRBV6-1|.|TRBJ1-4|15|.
CASASPRVSNEKLFF
TGTGCCAGCGCCTCTCCCAGGGTTTCTAATGAAAAACTGTTTTTT
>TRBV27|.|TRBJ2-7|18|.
CASSTALAAPRGSYEQYF
TGTGCCAGCAGCACCGCTTTAGCGGCCCCGCGGGGCTCCTACGAGCAGTACTTC
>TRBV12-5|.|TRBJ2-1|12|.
CASAPSGNEQFF
TGTGCTAGTGCTCCCTCCGGGAATGAGCAGTTCTTC
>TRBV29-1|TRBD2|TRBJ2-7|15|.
CSVFRPGTSSYEQYF
TGCAGCGTGTTCCGGCCGGGGACTAGCTCCTACGAGCAGTACTTC
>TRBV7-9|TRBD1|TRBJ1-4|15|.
CASSGGQGFNEKLFF
TGTGCCAGCTCGGGGGGACAGGGCTTTAATGAAAAACTGTTTTTT
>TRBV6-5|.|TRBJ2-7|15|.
CASSYSRGSTYEQYF
TGTGCCAGCAGTTACTCACGCGGGTCCACCTACGAGCAGTACTTC
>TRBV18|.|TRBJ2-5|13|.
CASSLQGRETQYF
TGTGCCAGCTCACTACAGGGTCGGGAGACCCAGTACTTC
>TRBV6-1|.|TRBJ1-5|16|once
CASSVTFAPRQQPQHF
TGTGCCAGCAGTGTGACTTTTGCTCCGCGTCAACAGCCCCAGCATTTT
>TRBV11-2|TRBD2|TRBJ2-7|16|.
CASSPLQRTSSYEQYF
TGTGCCAGCAGCCCTCTTCAGCGGACTAGCTCCTACGAGCAGTACTTC
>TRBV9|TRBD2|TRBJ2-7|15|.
CASNGLADPSYEQYF
TGTGCCAGCAACGGTCTAGCGGACCCCTCCTACGAGCAGTACTTC
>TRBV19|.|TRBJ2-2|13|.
CASRRDSYRELFF
TGTGCCAGTAGGCGGGACAGCTACCGGGAGCTGTTTTTT
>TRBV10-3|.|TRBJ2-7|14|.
CAISESEFSYEQYF
TGTGCCATCAGTGAGTCTGAGTTTTCCTACGAGCAGTACTTC
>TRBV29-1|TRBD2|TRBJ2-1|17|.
CSVSRLAGGLNYNEQFF
TGCAGCGTTTCCCGACTAGCGGGAGGCTTGAACTACAATGAGCAGTTCTTC
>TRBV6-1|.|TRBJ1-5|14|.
CASNRDNFNQPQHF
TGTGCCAGCAACCGGGACAATTTCAATCAGCCCCAGCATTTT
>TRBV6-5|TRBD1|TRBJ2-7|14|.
CASSWTGKTYEQYF
TGTGCCAGCAGTTGGACAGGGAAAACCTACGAGCAGTACTTC
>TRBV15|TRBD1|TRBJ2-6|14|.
CATSRDRAVNVLTF
TGTGCCACCAGCAGGGACAGGGCGGTCAACGTCCTGACTTTC
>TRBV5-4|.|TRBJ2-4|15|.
CASSPLTEAKNIQYF
TGTGCCAGCAGCCCCCTGACAGAGGCCAAAAACATTCAGTACTTC
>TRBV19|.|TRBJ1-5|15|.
CASSLQGPGDQPQHF
TGTGCCAGTAGTCTACAGGGCCCAGGCGATCAGCCCCAGCATTTT
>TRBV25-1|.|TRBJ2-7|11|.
CASSEVYEQYF
TGTGCCAGCAGTGAGGTCTACGAGCAGTACTTC
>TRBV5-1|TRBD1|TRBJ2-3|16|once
CASSLGQGDSTDTQYF
TGCGCCAGCAGCTTGGGACAGGGGGATAGCACAGATACGCAGTATTTT
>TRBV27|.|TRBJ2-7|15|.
CASSLRSREAYEQYF
TGTGCCAGCAGTTTACGGTCCAGGGAAGCCTACGAGCAGTACTTC
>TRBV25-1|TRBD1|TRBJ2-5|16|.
CASSESRQGIRETQYF
TGTGCCAGCAGTGAATCCCGACAGGGTATAAGGGAGACCCAGTACTTC
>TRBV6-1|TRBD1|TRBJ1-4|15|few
CATAGQGVINEKLFF
TGTGCCACCGCGGGACAGGGCGTAATTAATGAAAAACTGTTTTTT
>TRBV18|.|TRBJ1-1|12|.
CASSPGGGKSFF
TGTGCCAGCTCACCCGGGGGGGGAAAATCTTTCTTT
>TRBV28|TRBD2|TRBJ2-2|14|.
CASKRERGTGELFF
TGTGCCAGCAAGCGGGAGCGGGGCACCGGGGAGCTGTTTTTT
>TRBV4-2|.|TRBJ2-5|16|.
CASSQEISGNQETQYF
TGTGCCAGCAGCCAAGAGATCAGCGGAAACCAAGAGACCCAGTACTTC
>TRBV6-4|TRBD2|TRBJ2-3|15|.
CASSSGLESTDTQYF
TGTGCCAGCAGTTCGGGACTAGAAAGCACAGATACGCAGTATTTT
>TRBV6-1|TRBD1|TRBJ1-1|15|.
CASSGDGTANTEAFF
TGTGCCAGCAGTGGAGACGGGACAGCGAACACTGAAGCTTTCTTT